This entry is about one TCR beta chain. Trimming left V 6 bases short and J 11 bases short, with 19 bases between. The CDR3 totals 13 residues. CDR1 and CDR2 (germline): MDHEN, SYDVKM. The record originates from a study of cytomegalovirus exposure and HLA in healthy donors. Assay used: immunoSEQ multiplex PCR; TCRdb lists only in-frame clones, some missing. The sample lists approximately 76,000 clones, 85% to 95% seen once, with approximately 2.1% in the top ten. The specimen sequenced was PBMCs. This TCR was sampled from a woman between 18 and 29 years old in good health and CMV-seronegative. The rearrangement links TRBV28 to TRBJ1-1, with TRBD1 as a possible D gene (6 bases). The chain's CDR3 is CASRGQGRTGAFF. The CDR3, as DNA: TGTGCCAGCAGAGGGCAGGGGCGAACTGGGGCTTTCTTT.